Listed below are T cell receptor beta chains from one sample, sequenced in a study of metastatic and nonmetastatic thyroid tumors. TCRdb re-called the PCR reads with MiXCR. The table has some 55,000 clones, roughly 29% seen once. The sample consisted of blood. Source of these receptors: a female donor with papillary thyroid cancer or a benign thyroid nodule (not recorded which). Some clones in this sample may be carry-over from other donors' samples. Both conserved end residues are part of each CDR3. The D gene is left open where the match is weak. Size is stated for part of the rows, as once, few or many counts, or as a class when the clone is expanded.

J | D | V | size | CDR3 | DNA
TRBJ2-3 | TRBD1 | TRBV20-1 | few | CSARRTGSVDTQYF | TGCAGTGCTCGCAGGACAGGGTCAGTAGATACGCAGTATTTT
TRBJ1-2 | TRBD1 | TRBV20-1 | NA | CSAPGQGATYGYTF | TGCAGTGCCCCGGGACAGGGGGCGACCTATGGCTACACCTTC
TRBJ2-2 | TRBD2 | TRBV7-6 | NA | CASSSTSGNTGELFF | TGTGCCAGCAGCTCGACTAGCGGGAACACCGGGGAGCTGTTTTTT
TRBJ2-3 | TRBD2 | TRBV20-1 | NA | CSATPPAGSPDTQYF | TGCAGTGCTACCCCTCCAGCGGGGTCCCCAGATACGCAGTATTTT
TRBJ1-6 | NA | TRBV7-8 | NA | CASSLVAVGGSPLHF | TGTGCCAGCAGCTTAGTTGCAGTCGGAGGGTCACCCCTCCACTTT
TRBJ2-7 | NA | TRBV6-9 | NA | CASSSTYEQYF | TGCGCCAGCAGCTCAACCTACGAGCAGTACTTC
TRBJ2-3 | NA | TRBV27 | few | CASSSSKRRGVTQYF | TGTGCCAGCAGTTCCTCTAAGCGGAGGGGGGTGACGCAGTATTTT
TRBJ1-6 | TRBD1 | TRBV20-1 | NA | CSAFPTGVFSYNSPLHF | TGCAGTGCTTTTCCGACAGGGGTGTTTTCCTATAATTCACCCCTCCACTTT
TRBJ1-2 | NA | TRBV6-2/TRBV6-3 | NA | CASSYLGKRGYTF | TGTGCCAGCAGTTATCTGGGGAAGAGAGGCTACACCTTC
TRBJ2-5 | TRBD2 | TRBV9 | NA | CASSPSGGRGETQYF | TGTGCCAGCAGCCCTAGTGGCGGGAGGGGGGAGACCCAGTACTTC
TRBJ2-1 | TRBD2 | TRBV6-7 | NA | CASTLAGDYNEQFF | TGTGCCAGCACCTTAGCGGGAGACTACAATGAGCAGTTCTTC
TRBJ2-1 | TRBD2 | TRBV10-1 | medium-sized | CASRTGTSGINEQFF | TGCGCCAGCAGAACCGGGACTAGCGGGATCAATGAGCAGTTCTTC
TRBJ1-2 | TRBD1 | TRBV2 | few | CASSRTGGYGYTF | TGTGCCAGCAGTAGGACAGGGGGATATGGCTACACCTTC
TRBJ1-3 | NA | TRBV20-1 | once | CSAQISGSGNTIYF | TGCAGTGCCCAAATTTCAGGGTCTGGAAACACCATATATTTT
TRBJ1-6 | NA | TRBV3-1 | many | CASSLTPNSPLHF | TGTGCCAGCAGCCTGACACCCAATTCACCCCTCCACTTT
TRBJ2-7 | TRBD2 | TRBV11-2 | few | CASSLGGTSGTRSSYEQYF | TGTGCCAGCAGCTTAGGAGGGACTAGCGGGACTAGAAGCTCCTACGAGCAGTACTTC
TRBJ2-3 | NA | TRBV24-1 | NA | CATSDQASGQLTDTQYF | TGTGCCACCAGTGATCAAGCATCAGGACAGCTCACAGATACGCAGTATTTT
TRBJ2-3 | TRBD2 | TRBV19 | NA | CASSMRRLAGTIRGDTQYF | TGTGCCAGTAGTATGCGGAGGCTAGCGGGCACCATTCGGGGAGATACGCAGTATTTT
TRBJ1-6 | TRBD1 | TRBV5-6 | NA | CASSSTGQKDSPLHF | TGTGCCAGCAGCTCGACAGGGCAGAAAGATTCACCCCTCCACTTT
TRBJ2-3 | TRBD2 | TRBV20-1 | many | CSARDGRAGTDTQYF | TGCAGTGCTAGAGATGGGAGGGCGGGCACAGATACGCAGTATTTT
TRBJ2-1 | TRBD2 | TRBV24-1 | few | CATSVGLAGGDEQFF | TGTGCCACCAGTGTGGGACTAGCGGGAGGGGATGAGCAGTTCTTC
TRBJ2-5 | NA | TRBV7-6 | many | CASSAELGPETQYF | TGTGCCAGCAGCGCCGAACTAGGGCCGGAGACCCAGTACTTC
TRBJ1-1 | NA | TRBV2 | medium-sized | CASRPSQNTEAFF | TGTGCCAGCAGGCCTAGTCAAAACACTGAAGCTTTCTTT
TRBJ2-1 | TRBD2 | TRBV20-1 | NA | CSAKLAGGPGEQFF | TGCAGTGCTAAATTAGCGGGAGGGCCAGGTGAGCAGTTCTTC
TRBJ2-3 | NA | TRBV30 | NA | CAWSTSSRVESSTDTQYF | TGTGCCTGGAGTACTTCTTCCAGGGTCGAGTCTAGCACAGATACGCAGTATTTT
TRBJ1-1 | NA | TRBV5-1 | NA | CASSLGLQNTEAFF | TGCGCCAGCAGCTTAGGTTTACAGAACACTGAAGCTTTCTTT
TRBJ2-7 | TRBD2 | TRBV13 | NA | CASSKFKTSGRAVPTYEQYF | TGTGCCAGCAGCAAGTTCAAGACTAGCGGGAGGGCCGTTCCCACCTACGAGCAGTACTTC
TRBJ1-2 | TRBD1 | TRBV11-2 | many | CASSLEPGQGIGYTF | TGTGCCAGCAGCTTAGAACCGGGACAGGGAATTGGCTACACCTTC
TRBJ2-7 | NA | TRBV6-5 | many | CASSYRLRSSYEQYF | TGTGCCAGCAGTTACAGGTTAAGGAGCTCCTACGAGCAGTACTTC
TRBJ2-3 | NA | TRBV27 | many | CASRGGGRGDTQYF | TGTGCCAGCAGAGGAGGGGGGAGGGGGGATACGCAGTATTTT
TRBJ2-1 | NA | TRBV6-1 | NA | CASSEDPSGSNEQFF | TGTGCCAGCAGTGAAGATCCCAGCGGGTCCAATGAGCAGTTCTTC
TRBJ2-3 | NA | TRBV7-8 | NA | CASTLTRTDTQYF | TGTGCCAGCACTCTAACACGCACAGATACGCAGTATTTT
TRBJ1-2 | NA | TRBV28 | NA | CASTAPGGYGYTF | TGTGCCAGCACAGCACCCGGGGGCTATGGCTACACCTTC
TRBJ2-1 | TRBD1 | TRBV27 | few | CASSRDRARNEQFF | TGTGCCAGCAGTCGGGACAGGGCTAGGAATGAGCAGTTCTTC
TRBJ2-7 | NA | TRBV4-1 | many | CASSQAQESYEQYF | TGCGCCAGCAGCCAAGCCCAGGAATCCTACGAGCAGTACTTC
TRBJ1-1 | TRBD1 | TRBV28 | NA | CASSSGGQGTNTEAFF | TGTGCCAGCAGTTCCGGGGGACAGGGGACGAACACTGAAGCTTTCTTT
TRBJ1-2 | TRBD1 | TRBV5-6 | many | CASSYWTGMSWGYTF | TGTGCCAGCAGTTATTGGACAGGGATGTCCTGGGGCTACACCTTC
TRBJ2-1 | NA | TRBV6-4 | NA | CASSEEGFDNEQFF | TGTGCCAGCAGTGAGGAGGGCTTTGACAATGAGCAGTTCTTC
TRBJ1-2 | NA | TRBV6-5 | few | CASSSPTAYGYTF | TGTGCCAGCAGTTCCCCGACAGCCTATGGCTACACCTTC
TRBJ2-3 | NA | TRBV9 | NA | CASAFSATSTDTQYF | TGTGCCAGCGCCTTCTCAGCCACTAGCACAGATACGCAGTATTTT
TRBJ2-3 | NA | TRBV6-1 | many | CASSLHPTSTDTQYF | TGTGCCAGCAGTCTTCACCCGACGAGCACAGATACGCAGTATTTT
TRBJ1-1 | NA | TRBV6-2/TRBV6-3 | few | CASSYGEGYTEAFF | TGTGCCAGCAGTTACGGGGAGGGGTACACTGAAGCTTTCTTT
TRBJ2-5 | NA | TRBV14 | few | CASSPRLDLQETQYF | TGTGCCAGCAGCCCCCGACTAGACCTCCAAGAGACCCAGTACTTC
TRBJ2-7 | NA | TRBV6-5 | NA | CASSYSSAGSYEQYF | TGTGCCAGCAGTTACTCGTCGGCGGGCTCCTACGAGCAGTACTTC
TRBJ2-3 | NA | TRBV11-1 | many | CASSPRPGALSDTQYF | TGTGCCAGCAGCCCAAGACCAGGCGCTTTGTCAGATACGCAGTATTTT
TRBJ2-2 | NA | TRBV5-1 | few | CASLRDMNTGELFF | TGCGCCAGCCTCCGGGACATGAACACCGGGGAGCTGTTTTTT